This TCR beta chain emerged from a study of blood T cell repertoires in COVID-19. Measured with immunoSEQ multiplex PCR; TCRdb has only the in-frame clones, and not every one. This sample has about 110,000 clones, with 81% found just once. Sequenced material: peripheral blood. The clonotype comes from an elderly man with acute or convalescent COVID-19.

DNA for the CDR3: TGTGCCAGCAGTACGGGGAATTTCCCCGGGGAGCTGTTTTTT. The encoded protein is CASSTGNFPGELFF. The chain carries TRBV25-1 and TRBJ2-2; a possible D gene is TRBD2 (5 bases). The CDR3 spans 14 residues. V was shortened by 5 bases and J by 6 bases, with 13 bases between the two germline ends. Germline CDR1 reads MGHDK; CDR2 reads SYGVNS.